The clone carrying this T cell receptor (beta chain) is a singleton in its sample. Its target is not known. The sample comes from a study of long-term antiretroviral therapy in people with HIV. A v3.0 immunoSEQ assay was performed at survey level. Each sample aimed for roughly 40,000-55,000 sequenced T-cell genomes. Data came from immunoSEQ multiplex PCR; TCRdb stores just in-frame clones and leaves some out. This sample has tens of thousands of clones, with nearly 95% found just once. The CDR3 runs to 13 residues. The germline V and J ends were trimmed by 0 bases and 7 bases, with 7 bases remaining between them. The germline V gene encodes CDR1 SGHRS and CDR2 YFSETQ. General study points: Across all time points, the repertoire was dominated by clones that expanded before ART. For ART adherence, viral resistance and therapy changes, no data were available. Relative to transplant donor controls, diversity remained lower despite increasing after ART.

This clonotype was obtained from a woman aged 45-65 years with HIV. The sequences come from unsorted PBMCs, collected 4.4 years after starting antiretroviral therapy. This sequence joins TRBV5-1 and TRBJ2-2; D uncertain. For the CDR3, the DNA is TGCGCCAGCAGCTTGGATGTGGTCGGGGAGCTGTTTTTT. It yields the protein CASSLDVVGELFF.